The sequence of this TCR beta chain was determined in a study of cytomegalovirus exposure and HLA in healthy donors. Study information: For the roughly 390 genotyped donors, 81% fell within the Caucasian-associated ancestry cluster. General study points: Later analysis demonstrated an association between a missense DCLRE1C variant and TCR beta V- and J-gene trimming. Confirmation was obtained in vitro that a few CMV-associated chains are specific for CMV antigens.

13 Jbeta primers and 60 Vbeta primers were used for the PCR. Some clones are missing from TCRdb's copy, which holds only in-frame ones; the method was immunoSEQ multiplex PCR. The table records under 130,000 clones, over 9.5% of them present only once. This clone was detected a few times. Antigen: not known. The sample taken for sequencing was PBMCs. The clonotype was recovered from a man aged 35 to 55 in good health and CMV-seropositive.

CDR3 in amino acids: CASSSGTGTEQPQHF. The CDR3 coding sequence is TGTGCCAGCAGTTCCGGGACAGGGACAGAGCAGCCCCAGCATTTT. The rearrangement uses TRBV2 and TRBJ1-5, with 9 bases matching TRBD1. Trimming removed 5 bases from V and 7 bases from J; junction bases left unmatched: 9. Germline values: CDR1 SNHLY, CDR2 FYNNEI. The CDR3 contains 15 residues.